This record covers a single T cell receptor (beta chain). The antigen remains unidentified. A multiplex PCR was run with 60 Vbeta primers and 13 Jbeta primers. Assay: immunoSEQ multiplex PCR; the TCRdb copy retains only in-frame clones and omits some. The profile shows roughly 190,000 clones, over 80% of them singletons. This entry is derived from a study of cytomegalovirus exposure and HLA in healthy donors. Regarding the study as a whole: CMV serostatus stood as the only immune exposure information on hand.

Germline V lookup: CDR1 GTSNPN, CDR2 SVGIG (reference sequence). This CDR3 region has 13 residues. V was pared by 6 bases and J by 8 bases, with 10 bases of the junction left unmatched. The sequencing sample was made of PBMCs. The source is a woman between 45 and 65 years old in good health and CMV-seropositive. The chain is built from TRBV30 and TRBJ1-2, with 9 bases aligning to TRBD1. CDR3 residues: CACARGQGWGYTF. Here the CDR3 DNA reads TGTGCCTGTGCACGGGGACAGGGATGGGGCTACACCTTC.